The sequence of this T cell receptor beta chain was determined in a study of CD8 T cells in Susac syndrome. An amount of RNA that ranged from 0.5 to 1 ug was reverse transcribed with random hexamers. Amplification of TCR beta CDR3 by immunoSEQ multiplex PCR spanned 54 Vbeta and 13 Jbeta. MiXCR, run by TCRdb on the immunoSEQ multiplex PCR reads, gives a single entry per CDR3 protein. The sample consists of about 140,000 distinct CDR3 sequences, around 93% of them appearing once. In this sample, this clonotype turned up a few times. The sequence derives from a human donor with Susac syndrome. Sequencing input: CD4+ T cells from PBMCs.

The CDR3 DNA sequence: TGTGCCAGTAGCTTACAGGACACTGAAGCTTTCTTT. This sequence encodes CASSLQDTEAFF. V is TRBV19 and J is TRBJ1-1; possibly TRBD1 for D (5 bases). This CDR3 is built from 12 residues. V was pared by 6 bases and J by 3 bases, with 8 bases between. Germline CDR1 and CDR2: LNHDA and SQIVND (reference sequence). The entire variable domain, with the rest obtained from reference TRBV19 and TRBJ1-1, is as follows: DGGITQSPKYLFRKEGQNVTLSCEQNLNHDAMYWYRQDPGQGLRLIYYSQIVNDFQKGDIAEGYSVSREKKESFPLTVTSAQKNPTAFYLCASSLQDTEAFFGQGTRLTVV.